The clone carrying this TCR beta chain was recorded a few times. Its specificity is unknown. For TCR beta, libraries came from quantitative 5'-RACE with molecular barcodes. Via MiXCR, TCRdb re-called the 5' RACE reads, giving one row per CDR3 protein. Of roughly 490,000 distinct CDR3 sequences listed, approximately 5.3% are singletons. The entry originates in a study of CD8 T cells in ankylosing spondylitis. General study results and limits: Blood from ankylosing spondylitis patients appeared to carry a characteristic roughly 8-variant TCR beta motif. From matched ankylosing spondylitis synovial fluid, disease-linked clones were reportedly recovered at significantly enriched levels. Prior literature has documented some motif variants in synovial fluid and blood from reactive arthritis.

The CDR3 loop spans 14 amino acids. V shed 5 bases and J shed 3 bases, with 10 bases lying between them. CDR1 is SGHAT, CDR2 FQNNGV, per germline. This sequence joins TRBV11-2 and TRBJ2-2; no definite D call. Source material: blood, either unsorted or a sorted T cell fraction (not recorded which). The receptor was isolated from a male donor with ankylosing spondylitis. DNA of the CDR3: TGTGCCAGCAGCCTTTTAAAATACACCGGGGAGCTGTTTTTT. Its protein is CASSLLKYTGELFF.